The 4 T cell receptor beta chains below were found in one sample sequenced in a study of cytotoxic CD8 clonotypes in ibrutinib-treated CLL. This table comes from immunoSEQ multiplex PCR, and its TCRdb copy is limited to in-frame clones, with some not included. The profile covers 200,000 to 250,000 clones, with around 70% appearing a single time and approximately 6% taken by the ten largest. The sample was PBMCs, taken after 12 months of ibrutinib treatment. All receptors come from a human donor with chronic lymphocytic leukemia.

The chain is built from TRBV15 and TRBJ1-5; D perhaps matches TRBD1 (6 bases). Germline values: CDR1 LNHNV, CDR2 YYDKDF (reference sequence). V dropped 5 bases and J dropped 0 bases, with 11 bases sitting between them. This CDR3 region has 15 residues. The CDR3 sequence is CATSGGQYSNQPQHF. CDR3 sequence (DNA): TGTGCCACCAGCGGAGGACAGTATAGCAATCAGCCCCAGCATTTT.

This CDR3 reads CASSQGGTSYNEQFF. CDR3 nucleotides: TGTGCCAGCAGCCAAGGGGGAACCTCCTACAATGAGCAGTTCTTC. The chain combines TRBV11-2 with TRBJ2-1, with D maybe TRBD1 (6 bases). The germline V and J ends were trimmed by 5 bases and 0 bases, with 11 bases remaining between them. In germline, CDR1 is SGHAT, CDR2 FQNNGV. This CDR3 region has 15 residues.

This chain joins TRBV30 and TRBJ2-1, with D unclear. The germline V gene encodes CDR1 GTSNPN and CDR2 SVGIG (reference sequence). The CDR3 contains 17 residues. V lost 5 bases and J 12 bases, leaving 32 bases between the germline ends. In nucleotides, the CDR3 is TGTGCCTGGGGGGATCAGGTACGTCTCGCTACGAGCTATGGGCAGTTCTTC. Translation gives CAWGDQVRLATSYGQFF.

The chain joins TRBV4-3 to TRBJ2-1; 11 nucleotides match TRBD2. The trim removed 0 bases at V and 1 base at J, leaving 14 bases unmatched. CDR3 length: 21 amino acids. Germline V gene sequence: CDR1 LGHNA, CDR2 YSLEER. CDR3 bases: TGCGCCAGCAGCCAAGATTACCTCAGGGCTAGCGGGAGGATATCCTACAATGAGCAGTTCTTC. Amino acids: CASSQDYLRASGRISYNEQFF.